This T cell receptor (beta chain) was sequenced during a study of post-analysis software for immune sequencing data (dated by TCRdb to the mid-2010s). About the investigation overall: Disease courses on record covered relapsing-remitting, secondary progressive and progressive-relapsing multiple sclerosis, though some patients had no subtype annotation. The patient repertoires were compared against more than 10 previously published healthy control repertoires obtained from donors aged about 6 to 28 years. A subset of samples was prepared in parallel using single-end sample barcoding, then pooled and co-amplified after Illumina adapter ligation. Here is what the overall study found, with its caveats: The multiple sclerosis patient group was slightly younger than the control group. Multiple sclerosis patients had significantly lower normalized Chao1 diversity than controls, a result that suggests substantial peripheral T-cell clonal expansion. Strong co-clustering of samples prepared in the same batch was shown by direct clustering with F measure, prompting a batch-effect correction.

To demonstrate the VDJtools post-analysis software, the study profiled TCR beta repertoires from the peripheral blood of about a dozen young patients with multiple sclerosis. The multiple sclerosis patients were children and adolescents ranging in age from roughly 6 to 16 years. Points on this clonotype: The antigen it binds to is not known. One base away there is no much larger clone; base qualities are not given.

The library was made by PCR. TCRdb names Illumina HiSeq 2500 as the instrument used. To reduce PCR and sequencing biases, unique molecular identifiers were built into the TCR beta cDNA libraries. Approximately 500,000 cDNA molecules were obtained per 1 to 10 million input T cells, so each molecule approximated one T cell. The patient libraries were prepared and sequenced using the same protocol as the earlier healthy control dataset. Samples belonging to the same batch were prepared together, multiplexed and sequenced on a shared HiSeq lane. In the source study's methods: Raw barcoded reads were processed with MIGEC, discarding single-read molecular identifier groups before consensus assembly and CDR3 extraction. Clonotype tables were post-analysed with VDJtools, and diversity was normalized by down-sampling all datasets to the smallest sample size. Repertoire overlap clustering matched CDR3 amino acid but not nucleotide sequences to correct batch-related cross-sample contamination. TCRdb took the public reads, trimmed them with fastp at Q25, ran MiXCR for clone calling and kept in-frame beta chains. Rows with one shared CDR3 protein collapse into an entry with the most common genes and DNA. TCRdb's processing, not the study's, gives the V and J calls here. The sample profile shows approximately 770,000 distinct CDR3 sequences; 46% of them were found once. The leading ten clones occupy roughly 4.4% of the sample.

Input material: blood. This receptor was identified in a girl aged 10 to 17 with multiple sclerosis.

CDR3 protein: CASSFPSTAEQYF. The DNA sequence is given as TGTGCCAGCAGTTTCCCCTCAACAGCGGAGCAGTACTTC. The chain uses TRBV28 and TRBJ2-7; the D gene identity is not certain. There are 13 amino acids in the CDR3, from cysteine to phenylalanine inclusive. Kept here is only the CDR3 DNA, which spans 39 bases and is read in frame from base 1. The V and J ends are trimmed by 3 bases and 7 bases, leaving 13 bases between them. Looking up the germline V gene yields CDR1 MDHEN and CDR2 SYDVKM.